This TCR beta chain is from a study of cytomegalovirus exposure and HLA in healthy donors. Concerning this clone itself: Antigen specificity is unknown.

CDR1 and CDR2 (germline): SGHNT, YENEEA. V was trimmed by 3 bases and J by 6 bases, leaving 7 bases between them. This CDR3 has 12 amino acids. Sequenced by immunoSEQ multiplex PCR; TCRdb stores in-frame clones only, minus some. This sample has 150,000 or so clones; approximately 84% occur once, and the top ten carry roughly a tenth. Points from the study as a whole: The study put about 180 TCR beta chains on its list as cytomegalovirus-associated. Among TCR sequences, most were rare, though some public TCRs appeared in many donors. A few CMV-associated chains were confirmed in vitro to be specific for CMV antigens.

Source material: PBMCs. This chain uses TRBV11-3 with TRBJ2-3; possible D gene TRBD2, 6 bases. The source of this sequence is a young man in good health and CMV-seropositive. As DNA, the CDR3 is TGTGCCAGCAGCTTTCGGGGGGATACGCAGTATTTT. It encodes CASSFRGDTQYF.